The 21 T cell receptor beta chains given below trace back to one sample, sequenced in a study of cytomegalovirus exposure and HLA in healthy donors. 13 Jbeta primers and 60 Vbeta primers were used for the PCR. TCRdb keeps only in-frame clones here, not all; method: immunoSEQ multiplex PCR. In total, the table holds 120,000 to 150,000 clones. The specimen sequenced was PBMCs. These receptors all come from a man aged 35-49 years in good health and CMV-seronegative.

The rearrangement links TRBV4-2 to TRBJ2-5; 9 bases agree with TRBD2. Trimming cost V 3 bases and J 2 bases; bases outside gene matches: 1. This CDR3 contains 14 residues. Germline V gene data show CDR1 as LGHNA and CDR2 as YNFKEQ. CDR3 DNA: TGTGCCAGCAGCCAGAGCGGGGGGCAAGAGACCCAGTACTTC. Its protein product is CASSQSGGQETQYF.

The chain has TRBV2 and TRBJ1-2; TRBD1 aligns across 8 bases. The CDR3 length is 15 residues. From germline, CDR1 is SNHLY and CDR2 FYNNEI. V trimming: 7 bases; J trimming: 5 bases; junction bases outside the gene matches: 12. CDR3 DNA: TGTGCCAGCACCCCGGGACAGGTGTTTACTTATGGCTACACCTTC. Translated: CASTPGQVFTYGYTF.

This sequence joins TRBV6-1 and TRBJ2-4; 9 bases agree with TRBD1. V lost 4 bases and J lost 3; bases outside the gene matches: 4. Per germline, CDR1 MNHNS and CDR2 SASEGT. The CDR3 totals 15 residues. The CDR3 coding sequence is TGTGCCAGCAGTGCCGACAGGGGGGTCAAAAACATTCAGTACTTC. Its translation is CASSADRGVKNIQYF.

The chain uses TRBV29-1 and TRBJ1-2; D possibly corresponds to TRBD1 (6 bases). Germline CDR1 reads SQVTM; CDR2 reads ANQGSEA. Trimming left V 5 bases short and J 8 bases short, with 27 bases between. CDR3 length: 16 residues. The CDR3 sequence: CSVLGAGLRLGSGYTF. The CDR3 nucleotides read TGCAGCGTTTTGGGGGCTGGACTGCGGCTTGGGAGCGGCTACACCTTC.

This chain uses TRBV7-9 with TRBJ1-3; a weak D match, TRBD1 (5 bases). Germline lookup yields CDR1 SEHNR and CDR2 FQNEAQ (reference sequence). The CDR3 spans 15 residues. The germline V and J ends were trimmed by 9 bases and 4 bases, with 19 bases remaining between them. CDR3 loop: CASRSLKGSGNTIYF. The CDR3 region has the DNA TGTGCCAGTCGCTCTTTAAAGGGGTCCGGAAACACCATATATTTT.

The chain recombines TRBV28 with TRBJ1-1; 8 positions agree with TRBD1. CDR3 length: 16 residues. In germline, CDR1 is MDHEN, CDR2 SYDVKM. J gave up 2 bases and V 6 bases, and 11 bases lay outside the gene matches. CDR3 residues: CASRDSDRGQNTEAFF. The CDR3 coding sequence is TGTGCCAGCAGAGATTCCGACAGGGGCCAAAACACTGAAGCTTTCTTT.

V is TRBV7-7 and J is TRBJ1-4; D is perhaps TRBD1 (5 bases). Germline V gene lookup returns CDR1 SSHAT and CDR2 FNYEAQ (reference sequence). V lost 2 bases to trimming and J lost 9 bases, with 19 bases between them. The CDR3 contains 16 residues. The CDR3, as DNA: TGTGCCAGCAGCTTAAAACAAGGACAAAAGAATCAAAAACTGTTTTTT. It yields the protein CASSLKQGQKNQKLFF.

V usage is TRBV19 and J usage is TRBJ2-6, with D tentatively TRBD2 (6 bases). This CDR3 is built from 15 residues. Germline loops: CDR1 LNHDA, CDR2 SQIVND (reference sequence). The ends were cut back, 7 bases at V and 3 bases at J, with 13 bases in the middle. The CDR3 region is CASKEGGGGANVLTF. As DNA, the CDR3 is TGTGCCAGTAAGGAGGGAGGCGGTGGGGCCAACGTCCTGACTTTC.

The DNA of the CDR3 is TGTGCCAGCAAGACAGGTTTAATCTACGAGCAGTACTTC. Residues: CASKTGLIYEQYF. This chain connects TRBV6-1 to TRBJ2-7, with a possible D match to TRBD1 (6 bases). V was shortened by 7 bases and J by 3 bases, with 13 bases between the two germline ends. Germline V gives CDR1 MNHNS, CDR2 SASEGT. There are 13 residues in the CDR3.

The CDR3 sequence is CASSPRTGNLGYTF. The CDR3, as DNA: TGTGCCAGCAGTCCGAGGACAGGGAACCTAGGCTACACCTTC. V usage is TRBV27 and J usage is TRBJ1-2; the match to TRBD1 covers 8 bases. The V and J ends lost 5 bases and 8 bases, in that order; junction bases with no gene match: 10. The germline gives CDR1 MNHEY, CDR2 SMNVEV (reference sequence). This CDR3 is built from 14 residues.

Remarks on this clone: The germline gene is not matched at one end of the junction; a read error may be the cause. The chain combines TRBV19 with TRBJ1-5; 7 bases map to TRBD1. Germline assignment: CDR1 LNHDA and CDR2 SQIVND (reference sequence). This CDR3 contains 15 residues. The CDR3: CASSSGTAGNQPQHF. Here the CDR3 DNA reads TGTGCCAGTAGTTCCGGGACAGCGGGCAACCAGCCCCAGCATTTT.

The rearrangement joins TRBV11-1 to TRBJ2-7; no definite D call. Germline assignment: CDR1 SGHAT and CDR2 FQDESV (reference sequence). Trimming stripped 6 bases from V and 2 bases from J, with 5 bases between. The CDR3 totals 11 residues. The CDR3 sequence: CASSSTYEQYF. The CDR3 nucleotides are TGTGCCAGCAGTTCAACCTACGAGCAGTACTTC.

Note on this clone: At one end, the junction sequence differs from germline, possibly due to a read error. The V call is TRBV6-6, the J call TRBJ1-3; D gene ambiguous. Germline loops: CDR1 MNHNY, CDR2 SVGAGI (reference sequence). This CDR3 comprises 15 residues. The CDR3 DNA reads as TGTGCCAGCAGGACATCCTCGGTCTCTGGAAACGCCATATATTTT. Translated: CASRTSSVSGNAIYF.

The chain joins TRBV11-2 to TRBJ2-6; D uncertain. Germline CDR1 is SGHAT and CDR2 is FQNNGV. Trimming stripped 1 base from V and 4 bases from J, with 14 bases between. This CDR3 spans 17 amino acids. In DNA form, the CDR3 reads TGTGCCAGCAGCTTAGGCCCTCAAGCCGCGGGGGCCAACGTCCTGACTTTC. Amino acid sequence: CASSLGPQAAGANVLTF.

V and J are TRBV29-1 and TRBJ1-2, with D maybe TRBD1 (5 bases). This CDR3 comprises 14 residues. The germline CDR1 and CDR2 sequences are SQVTM and ANQGSEA. V lost 5 bases to trimming and J lost 4 bases, with 17 bases between them. CDR3 residues: CSVPVGRGPYGYTF. The CDR3 bases are TGCAGCGTTCCCGTGGGGCGGGGTCCCTATGGCTACACCTTC.

The V gene is TRBV19, the J gene TRBJ2-7; no clear D. The CDR3 spans 13 residues. Trimming stripped 1 base from V and 1 base from J, with 5 bases between. The germline CDR1 and CDR2 sequences are LNHDA and SQIVND (reference sequence). The CDR3 sequence: CASSIGPSYEQYF. The CDR3 nucleotides read TGTGCCAGTAGTATAGGTCCTTCCTACGAGCAGTACTTC.

As to this clone: One junction end disagrees with the germline gene, perhaps due to a read error. The chain couples TRBV20-1 to TRBJ1-2; perhaps TRBD1 as D (5 bases). This CDR3 has 11 residues. Germline V gene data show CDR1 as DFQATT and CDR2 as SNEGSKA (reference sequence). The chain's CDR3 is CCAGGVYGYTF. The CDR3 DNA reads TGCTGTGCGGGGGGGGTCTATGGCTACACCTTC.

This chain uses TRBV5-1 with TRBJ2-5; TRBD1 is a possible D gene (7 bases). Germline CDR1 reads SGHRS; CDR2 reads YFSETQ. The CDR3 runs 17 residues. Trimming removed 0 bases at V and 0 bases at J, with 15 bases between. In DNA form, the CDR3 reads TGCGCCAGCAGCTTGGCCAGGGGGGTCCCTAACCAAGAGACCCAGTACTTC. It specifies CASSLARGVPNQETQYF.

The genes are TRBV27 and TRBJ2-7, with a weak D call TRBD2 (6 bases). Germline lookup yields CDR1 MNHEY and CDR2 SMNVEV (reference sequence). V was shortened by 6 bases and J by 3 bases, with 12 bases between the two germline ends. The CDR3 contains 13 residues. In DNA, the CDR3 is TGTGCCAGCAGCCCGGGACTTAACTACGAGCAGTACTTC. Its translation: CASSPGLNYEQYF.

The V gene is TRBV27, the J gene TRBJ1-2; 8 bases are shared with TRBD1. Germline V gene sequence: CDR1 MNHEY, CDR2 SMNVEV (reference sequence). The CDR3 is 16 amino acids. V was pared by 2 bases and J by 2 bases, with 7 bases of the junction left unmatched. CDR3: CASSLEGQGANYGYTF. CDR3 bases: TGTGCCAGCAGTTTAGAGGGGCAGGGGGCCAACTATGGCTACACCTTC.

J is TRBJ1-2 and V is TRBV9; a possible D gene is TRBD1 (5 bases). The length of the CDR3 is 15 residues. Germline V lookup: CDR1 SGDLS, CDR2 YYNGEE. V lost 0 bases and J 8 bases, leaving 17 bases between the germline ends. The DNA for the CDR3 is TGTGCCAGCAGCGTAGATGGCGCGGGGGGTGGCGGCTACACCTTC. This translates into CASSVDGAGGGGYTF.